This T cell receptor (beta chain) stems from a study of blood T cell repertoires in COVID-19 (TCRdb year 2020). In the study overall: Samples from collaborators originated in the United States, Italy and Spain and spanned both the acute and convalescent phases of COVID-19. The sample metadata nearly always contained a de-identified subject ID, COVID-19 status, age in years and sex. The repertoires were made available in a free public database intended to serve as a resource for research on the immune response to SARS-CoV-2. The prospective study material was composed of cDNA or gDNA derived from T cells, B-cell-depleted T cells, or PBMCs. Where available, HLA class I and class II types were obtained from metadata supplied by the sample provider rather than from assay-based typing. The samples were drawn from the first 160 participants of the ongoing ImmuneRACE study and from over a thousand subjects provided by 6 global collaborators. Subjects who had been exposed to COVID-19, were actively infected with it, or had recovered from it provided the deeply sampled blood TCRbeta repertoires that made up the dataset. Summary of the overall study and its limitations: Clinical and demographic metadata were provided uncurated, with the amount varying by source and participant.

Participants in the prospective study were aged roughly 18 to 95 years, lived in 24 United States geographic areas, and enrolled through a virtual design. In the prospective study, cohorts were assigned on the basis of participant-reported clinical history obtained from a screening survey and a study questionnaire. ImmuneRACE Cohort 3 recovered participants were defined by two consecutive negative NP/OP PCR tests, healthcare professional clearance, or symptom resolution. Mobile phlebotomists in the prospective study collected whole blood, serum and a nasopharyngeal or oropharyngeal swab from every participant. Participants in the prospective study had the option to provide additional blood draws and questionnaires over a roughly 2-month period. Before DNA extraction, blood samples from the prospective study were shipped at room temperature or frozen. As regards this clone: There is no known antigen for this receptor. Per-base quality was not reported, and no clone a single base away is much larger than it.

Reading from cysteine to phenylalanine, the CDR3 counts 15 amino acids. Here the CDR3 DNA is all that survives: 45 bases in frame from base 1. CDR1 PRHDT and CDR2 FYEKMQ are derived from the germline V gene (reference sequence). V and J are truncated by 5 bases and 7 bases respectively, leaving an intervening sequence of 18 bases. TCRbeta CDR3 regions were amplified from genomic DNA using the immunoSEQ Assay, a bias-controlled multiplex PCR. From the authors' description of their analysis: The number of nucleated cells in each sample was estimated by amplification of reference gene primers within the assay. To quantify the absolute abundance of each unique TCRbeta CDR3 rearrangement, sequence reads were collapsed and filtered. For each sample, productive Simpson clonality was calculated as the square root of Simpson's diversity index across productive rearrangements. The table was pulled from immuneACCESS by TCRdb, which kept in-frame rearrangements only. Such tables lose some clones; where checked, under half of the loss comes from unresolved V genes, and the rest has no known cause. The D gene and trimming were derived from the DNA, and the V and J assignments and clone size from that table. The sample has roughly 200,000 clones on record, 75% to 85% of them singletons. The top ten hold around 11% of the sample.

This receptor was identified in a man in his forties who had recovered from COVID-19. The sequencing input was PBMCs or T cells enriched from blood (not recorded which). The rearrangement combines TRBV13 with TRBJ1-3; possibly the D gene is TRBD1, per 5 matching bases. The DNA is as follows: TGTGCCAGCAGCCTACAGGCGGCAGGGAGGAACACCATATATTTT. The encoded protein is CASSLQAAGRNTIYF. Joined to the reference TRBV13 and TRBJ1-3 proteins, this CDR3 gives the full variable domain: AAGVIQSPRHLIKEKRETATLKCYPIPRHDTVYWYQQGPGQDPQFLISFYEKMQSDKGSIPDRFSAQQFSDYHSELNMSSLELGDSALYFCASSLQAAGRNTIYFGEGSWLTVV.